The 25 T cell receptor beta chains reported below all come from one sample, sequenced in a study of identical twins. One entry per CDR3 protein results from TCRdb running MiXCR on the 5' RACE reads. This table holds some 730,000 distinct CDR3 sequences, 15% to 20% found once. These data were also filed under a second study, of T cells expressing NK-cell markers.

Sequences were obtained from PBMCs. These receptors all come from a woman aged 18-29 years in good health.

The sample holds one count of this clonotype. The V and J genes are TRBV12-3 or TRBV12-4 and TRBJ1-2; 7 bases fit TRBD1. Trimming at V came to 5 bases and at J to 6 bases, leaving 6 bases not matched to a gene. CDR3 size: 13 residues. DNA for the CDR3: TGTGCCAGCAGTCTAGGGGGCGCAAATGGCTACACCTTC. It is translated as CASSLGGANGYTF.

This clonotype was seen at least ten times. The gene calls are TRBV7-9 and TRBJ2-5, with D possibly being TRBD1 (6 bases). Deletions cut 4 bases from V and 2 bases from J, with 11 bases between. The CDR3 sequence is 14 residues long. In germline, CDR1 is SEHNR, CDR2 FQNEAQ (reference sequence). CDR3 residues: CASSYDRTQETQYF. The CDR3 region has the DNA TGTGCCAGCAGCTATGACAGGACACAAGAGACCCAGTACTTC.

The chain employs TRBV12-3 or TRBV12-4 and TRBJ1-1; unclear D gene. This CDR3 spans 12 amino acids. Trimming removed 8 bases at V and 4 bases at J, with 11 bases between. The CDR3 region is CASGVGTTEAFF. CDR3 in DNA: TGTGCCAGCGGGGTTGGTACCACTGAAGCTTTCTTT.

This clonotype was observed a few times. The V call is TRBV7-9, the J call TRBJ2-5; unclear D gene. V was shortened by 3 bases and J by 6 bases, with 5 bases between the two germline ends. Germline lookup yields CDR1 SEHNR and CDR2 FQNEAQ (reference sequence). The CDR3 loop spans 11 amino acids. The CDR3 DNA is TGTGCCAGCAGCTTTGTCCAGACCCAGTACTTC. The encoded protein is CASSFVQTQYF.

The V call is TRBV20-1, the J call TRBJ1-3, with 7 nucleotides matching TRBD1. The CDR3 contains 15 residues. V was pared by 4 bases and J by 0 bases, with 6 bases of the junction left unmatched. Germline CDR1 reads DFQATT; CDR2 reads SNEGSKA (reference sequence). The CDR3 loop reads CSATRGQSSGNTIYF. CDR3 sequence (DNA): TGCAGTGCTACGAGGGGACAGAGCTCTGGAAACACCATATATTTT.

This clonotype was counted between two and nine times. The chain employs TRBV7-2 and TRBJ2-7; TRBD2 agrees at 10 bases. This CDR3 has 15 residues. Unmatched junction bases numbered 7, after V lost 5 bases and J lost 3 bases. The germline V gene encodes CDR1 SGHTA and CDR2 FQGNSA. The CDR3 coding sequence is TGTGCCAGCAGCCCCCTAGCGGGGGTGGGCTACGAGCAGTACTTC. It is translated as CASSPLAGVGYEQYF.

The chain uses TRBV6-5 and TRBJ2-3; 8 bases agree with TRBD2. The CDR3 contains 18 residues. CDR1 and CDR2 (germline): MNHEY, SVGAGI. V dropped 3 bases and J dropped 5; count of bases not matched to a gene: 16. For the CDR3, the DNA is TGTGCCAGCAGTTATCTGGCTGAAGGAGCGGGAGCGGGAGATACGCAGTATTTT. It yields the protein CASSYLAEGAGAGDTQYF.

In its sample, this clonotype was seen a few times. The chain is built from TRBV12-3 or TRBV12-4 and TRBJ2-7; a possible D gene is TRBD1 (6 bases). The CDR3 covers 14 residues. The ends were cut back, 3 bases at V and 1 base at J, with 10 bases in the middle. This CDR3 reads CASSFPDSSYEQYF. The CDR3 nucleotides are TGTGCCAGCAGTTTCCCGGACAGTTCCTACGAGCAGTACTTC.

This rearrangement joins TRBV11-2 to TRBJ2-5; D gene uncertain. The CDR3 spans 11 residues. The germline V gene encodes CDR1 SGHAT and CDR2 FQNNGV. V lost 5 bases to trimming and J lost 10 bases, with 11 bases between them. The DNA of the CDR3 is TGTGCCAGCAGCCCCGGGTTGAGCCAGTACTTC. Encoded protein: CASSPGLSQYF.

This clonotype was picked up a small number of times. The CDR3 DNA sequence: TGCGCCAGCAGCTTTAAGACAGCAGATACGCAGTATTTT. Its translation is CASSFKTADTQYF. The chain employs TRBV5-1 and TRBJ2-3, with D maybe TRBD1 (5 bases). The germline gives CDR1 SGHRS, CDR2 YFSETQ. The length of the CDR3 is 13 residues. The germline V and J ends were trimmed by 2 bases and 4 bases, with 8 bases remaining between them.

The CDR3 is CASSTDGLAGIPDTQYF. The CDR3 DNA sequence: TGCGCCAGCAGCACAGACGGACTAGCGGGAATTCCAGATACGCAGTATTTT. This chain connects TRBV5-1 to TRBJ2-3; TRBD2 aligns across 12 bases. Per germline, CDR1 SGHRS and CDR2 YFSETQ. V was pared by 4 bases and J by 4 bases, with 10 bases of the junction left unmatched. CDR3 length: 17 amino acids.

J is TRBJ2-5 and V is TRBV5-1; 7 bases align to TRBD2. CDR1 is SGHRS, CDR2 YFSETQ, per germline. Trimming took 3 bases from V and 4 from J; bases not matched to a gene: 3. This CDR3 is built from 13 residues. The CDR3 region is CASSSLAGETQYF. DNA for the CDR3: TGCGCCAGCAGCTCCTTAGCGGGAGAGACCCAGTACTTC.

The genes are TRBV25-1 and TRBJ2-7; maybe TRBD2 (5 bases). With 4 bases removed from V and 5 bases from J, the gap between germline ends came to 15 bases. Germline values: CDR1 MGHDK, CDR2 SYGVNS. The CDR3 is made up of 14 amino acids. The CDR3 nucleotides are TGTGCCAGCAGTGGCGGCGCGGGTACTAACGAGCAGTACTTC. Encoded protein: CASSGGAGTNEQYF.

In its sample, this clonotype was seen a few times. V is TRBV7-9 and J is TRBJ2-1; 11 nucleotides agree with TRBD2. Germline V gene data show CDR1 as SEHNR and CDR2 as FQNEAQ (reference sequence). J lost 7 bases, V lost 4 bases, and 9 bases had no gene match. The CDR3 loop spans 16 amino acids. As DNA, the CDR3 is TGTGCCAGCAGCTGGGATAGCGGGAGGGCCGAGAATGAGCAGTTCTTC. Translating it yields CASSWDSGRAENEQFF.

The J gene is TRBJ2-3, the V gene TRBV7-2; D possibly corresponds to TRBD2 (6 bases). Germline V lookup: CDR1 SGHTA, CDR2 FQGNSA. This CDR3 has 13 amino acids. V lost 7 bases and J lost 6, with 14 bases in between. CDR3 DNA sequence: TGTGCCAGCAATCAGGGAGGTACCGATACGCAGTATTTT. Translated: CASNQGGTDTQYF.

This clonotype was seen more than once but under ten times. This chain connects TRBV4-3 to TRBJ2-1, with TRBD2 matching 9 bases. CDR3 size: 18 residues. Germline CDR1 reads LGHNA; CDR2 reads YSLEER. V lost 4 bases and J lost 0; bases outside the gene matches: 10. CDR3 DNA: TGCGCCAGCAGCCGAGCCCTAGCGGGGCTGAGCTCCTACAATGAGCAGTTCTTC. The encoded protein is CASSRALAGLSSYNEQFF.

The chain recombines TRBV24-1 with TRBJ2-1; D not resolved. Germline CDR1 reads KGHDR; CDR2 reads SFDVKD. Trimming pared 1 base from V and 7 bases from J, leaving 4 bases between. The CDR3 length is 12 residues. The CDR3 here is CATSDFRNEQFF. In nucleotides, the CDR3 is TGTGCCACCAGTGATTTCAGGAATGAGCAGTTCTTC.

This clonotype was found a few times. J is TRBJ2-2 and V is TRBV5-1, with D perhaps TRBD2 (6 bases). Trimming took 4 bases from V and 2 from J, leaving 12 bases between them. Germline CDR1 is SGHRS and CDR2 is YFSETQ. The CDR3 runs 15 residues. The CDR3 DNA is TGCGCCAGCAGCGCCAACGGGGGTAACACCGGGGAGCTGTTTTTT. The encoded protein is CASSANGGNTGELFF.

This clonotype occurred a few times. The chain recombines TRBV24-1 with TRBJ2-7; D unresolved. Germline lookup yields CDR1 KGHDR and CDR2 SFDVKD. Between the trimmed V and J ends, which lost 4 bases and 7 bases, there was a span of 10 bases. This CDR3 is 12 amino acids long. CDR3 bases: TGTGCCACCAGTGACTCCGACAATGAGCAGTACTTC. Its protein product is CATSDSDNEQYF.

This clonotype was counted a few times. The chain carries TRBV12-3 or TRBV12-4 and TRBJ2-1; D perhaps matches TRBD2 (5 bases). This CDR3 has 15 residues. The germline V and J ends were trimmed by 5 bases and 3 bases, with 14 bases remaining between them. The CDR3 reads CASSQDSSLYNEQFF. The DNA of the CDR3 is TGTGCCAGCAGTCAGGACTCGTCCCTCTACAATGAGCAGTTCTTC.

In its sample, this clonotype was seen a few times. The rearrangement uses TRBV29-1 and TRBJ2-5; TRBD2 matches 7 bases. CDR1 and CDR2 from the germline V gene are SQVTM and ANQGSEA. The CDR3 contains 13 residues. The V segment lost 5 bases and the J segment 9 bases; nucleotides outside the gene matches: 12. The CDR3 DNA sequence: TGCAGCGTTAATAGCGGGTTAAGATCGGCCCAGTACTTC. The encoded protein is CSVNSGLRSAQYF.

In its sample, this clonotype was seen a few times. The chain links TRBV19 to TRBJ2-3, with 8 bases identical to TRBD2. This CDR3 is 15 amino acids long. Per germline, CDR1 LNHDA and CDR2 SQIVND (reference sequence). Germline trimming cut 6 bases from V and 0 bases from J; bases unmatched to any gene: 5. Here the CDR3 DNA reads TGTGCCAGTAGGGAGGGACTAGGGAGCACAGATACGCAGTATTTT. This translates into CASREGLGSTDTQYF.

The sample holds a few counts of this clonotype. This CDR3 reads CSVEAESGGYEQYF. The CDR3 nucleotides read TGCAGCGTTGAGGCAGAATCGGGGGGCTACGAGCAGTACTTC. The rearrangement uses TRBV29-1 and TRBJ2-7, with 7 bases matching TRBD2. Germline V gene sequence: CDR1 SQVTM, CDR2 ANQGSEA. V lost 3 bases, J lost 3 bases, and 8 bases stayed unmatched. CDR3 length: 14 residues.

This clonotype appeared many times. The chain carries TRBV7-2 and TRBJ2-5, with D unclear. From germline, CDR1 is SGHTA and CDR2 FQGNSA. V lost 2 bases to trimming and J lost 4 bases, with 5 bases between them. The CDR3 runs 12 residues. CDR3 loop: CASSLPRETQYF. CDR3 in DNA: TGTGCCAGCAGCTTACCTCGAGAGACCCAGTACTTC.

This clonotype has ten or more counts. The rearrangement links TRBV7-3 to TRBJ2-1; no definite D call. The CDR3 is 15 amino acids. The germline V and J ends were trimmed by 3 bases and 7 bases, with 16 bases remaining between them. Germline-derived CDR1 and CDR2 are SGHTA and FQGTGA. CDR3 protein: CASSFTGRRHNEQFF. The CDR3 region has the DNA TGTGCCAGCAGCTTTACCGGTAGACGTCATAATGAGCAGTTCTTC.